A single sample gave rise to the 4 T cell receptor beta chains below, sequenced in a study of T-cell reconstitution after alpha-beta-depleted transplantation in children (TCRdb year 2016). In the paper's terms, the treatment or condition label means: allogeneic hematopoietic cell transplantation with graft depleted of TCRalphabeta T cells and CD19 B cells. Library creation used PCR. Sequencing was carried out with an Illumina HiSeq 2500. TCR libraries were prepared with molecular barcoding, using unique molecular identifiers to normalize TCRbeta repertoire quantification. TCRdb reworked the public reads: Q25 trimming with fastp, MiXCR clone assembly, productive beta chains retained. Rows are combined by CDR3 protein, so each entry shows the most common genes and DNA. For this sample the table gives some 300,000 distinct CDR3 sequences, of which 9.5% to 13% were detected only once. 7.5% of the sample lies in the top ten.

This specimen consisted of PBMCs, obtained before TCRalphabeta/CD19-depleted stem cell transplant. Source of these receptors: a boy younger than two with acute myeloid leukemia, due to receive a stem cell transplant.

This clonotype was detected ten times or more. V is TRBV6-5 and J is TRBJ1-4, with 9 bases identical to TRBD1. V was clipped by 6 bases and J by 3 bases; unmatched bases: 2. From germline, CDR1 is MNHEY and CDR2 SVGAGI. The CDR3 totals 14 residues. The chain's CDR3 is CASSNRGPNEKLFF. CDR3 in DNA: TGTGCCAGCAGCAACAGGGGGCCTAATGAAAAACTGTTTTTT.

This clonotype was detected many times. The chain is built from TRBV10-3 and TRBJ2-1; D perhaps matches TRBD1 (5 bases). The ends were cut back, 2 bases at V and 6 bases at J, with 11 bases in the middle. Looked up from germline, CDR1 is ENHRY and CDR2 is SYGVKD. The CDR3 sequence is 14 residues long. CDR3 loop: CAISEAWGGNEQFF. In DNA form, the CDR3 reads TGTGCCATCAGTGAGGCATGGGGCGGCAATGAGCAGTTCTTC.

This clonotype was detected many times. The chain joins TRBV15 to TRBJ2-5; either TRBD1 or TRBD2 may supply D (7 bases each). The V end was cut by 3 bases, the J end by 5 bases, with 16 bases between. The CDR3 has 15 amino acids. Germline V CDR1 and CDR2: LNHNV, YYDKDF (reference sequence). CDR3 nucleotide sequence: TGTGCCACCAGCAGCCGCAGGGGGGGGTGGGAGACCCAGTACTTC. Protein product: CATSSRRGGWETQYF.

In DNA form, the CDR3 reads TGTGCCAGCAGCTTGTCGGGGCGGGAGAGGTACGAGCAGTACTTC. Its translation: CASSLSGRERYEQYF. This chain uses TRBV5-6 with TRBJ2-7; 7 bases fit TRBD2. In germline, CDR1 is SGHDT, CDR2 YYEEEE. CDR3 size: 15 residues. Trimming took 1 base from V and 4 from J; bases not matched to a gene: 8.